This TCR beta chain came from a study of blood T cell repertoires in COVID-19. Study-wide context: The United States, Italy and Spain supplied acute and convalescent COVID-19 samples.

CDR3 length: 15 amino acids. Trimming cost V 5 bases and J 3 bases; bases outside gene matches: 9. Germline CDR1 and CDR2: WSHSY and SAAADI. The data were produced by immunoSEQ multiplex PCR, yet TCRdb's version contains in-frame clones alone and is incomplete. The repertoire holds 250,000 to 300,000 clones, with around four fifths as singletons. Sequencing was performed on peripheral blood. The source of this sequence is a man aged 60 to 75 who had recovered from COVID-19. This chain connects TRBV10-2 to TRBJ1-2; 7 bases align to TRBD1. The CDR3 spells CASSSGTVRHYGYTF. The CDR3 nucleotides are TGCGCCAGCAGTTCCGGGACAGTCCGCCACTATGGCTACACCTTC.